This passage covers 8 T cell receptor beta chains from one sample sequenced in a study of early T cells in non-severe SARS-CoV-2 infection. In TCRdb, the 5' RACE reads were re-called with MiXCR into one record per CDR3 protein. The sample lists over 25,000 distinct CDR3 sequences, about 6.1% occurring once. The sequenced material came from whole blood. Every receptor here comes from an adult who was a healthcare worker with PCR-confirmed SARS-CoV-2 infection or an uninfected control (not recorded which).

This clonotype was detected many times. J is TRBJ2-5 and V is TRBV27; TRBD2 is a possible D gene (5 bases). Trimming pared 0 bases from V and 1 base from J, leaving 6 bases between. The CDR3 loop spans 14 amino acids. Germline CDR1 MNHEY, CDR2 SMNVEV (reference sequence). This CDR3 reads CASSLSEAQETQYF. The CDR3 DNA is TGTGCCAGCAGTTTATCGGAGGCCCAAGAGACCCAGTACTTC.

This clonotype has a handful of counts. This sequence joins TRBV5-1 and TRBJ2-7; D possibly matches TRBD1 or TRBD2 (5 bases each). The germline gives CDR1 SGHRS, CDR2 YFSETQ. The CDR3 extends over 14 amino acids. Trimming took off 4 bases at V and 2 bases at J, with 13 bases between the two ends. CDR3 DNA: TGCGCCAGCAGCACCCGGGACGGACCCTACGAGCAGTACTTC. Its translation: CASSTRDGPYEQYF.

This clonotype was detected ten times or more. The chain carries TRBV4-3 and TRBJ1-1; perhaps TRBD1 as D (6 bases). The CDR3 runs 14 residues. Germline V CDR1 and CDR2: LGHNA, YSLEER. With 1 base removed from V and 11 bases from J, the gap between germline ends came to 17 bases. The CDR3, as DNA: TGCGCCAGCAGCCAAGTAGAAGGACAGCCTGGGGCTTTCTTT. This translates into CASSQVEGQPGAFF.

This clonotype was counted ten times or more. V usage is TRBV3-2 and J usage is TRBJ2-7; TRBD1, the D gene given by the table, was not confirmed from the DNA. TRBV3-2 is annotated as a pseudogene. The CDR3 runs to 15 residues. Here the CDR3 reads CASSQELGPSYEQYF. Here the CDR3 DNA reads TGTGCCAGCAGCCAAGAGCTGGGACCCTCCTACGAGCAGTACTTC.

This clonotype was picked up many times. V and J are TRBV20-1 and TRBJ2-3; D is unresolved. This CDR3 is built from 16 residues. Germline CDR1 DFQATT, CDR2 SNEGSKA (reference sequence). Trimming took 0 bases from V and 0 from J, leaving 13 bases between them. The CDR3 DNA reads TGCAGTGCTAGAGATCCTGAGCGTCCCAGCACAGATACGCAGTATTTT. Translated, it gives CSARDPERPSTDTQYF.

The chain recombines TRBV9 with TRBJ1-4; maybe TRBD1 (6 bases). The germline CDR1 and CDR2 sequences are SGDLS and YYNGEE. The CDR3 has 14 residues. Deletions cut 4 bases from V and 8 bases from J, with 15 bases between. The CDR3 spells CASSYRDIGEKLFF. DNA for the CDR3: TGTGCCAGCAGCTACCGGGACATAGGAGAAAAACTGTTTTTT.

This clonotype appeared many times. The chain joins TRBV7-2 to TRBJ2-1; D not resolved. Germline CDR1 reads SGHTA; CDR2 reads FQGNSA. V was cut by 2 bases and J by 3 bases, with 8 bases left in between. The CDR3 loop spans 14 amino acids. Written as DNA, the CDR3 is TGTGCCAGCAGCTTAACAACTTACTACAATGAGCAGTTCTTC. This sequence encodes CASSLTTYYNEQFF.

This clonotype was counted ten times or more. DNA of the CDR3: TGCGCCAGCAGCCAGCTGACACGTCAACAAGAGACCCAGTACTTC. This codes for CASSQLTRQQETQYF. V gene TRBV4-3 combines with J gene TRBJ2-5; D not certain. The ends were cut back, 3 bases at V and 2 bases at J, with 13 bases in the middle. This CDR3 is built from 15 residues. Germline lookup yields CDR1 LGHNA and CDR2 YSLEER.